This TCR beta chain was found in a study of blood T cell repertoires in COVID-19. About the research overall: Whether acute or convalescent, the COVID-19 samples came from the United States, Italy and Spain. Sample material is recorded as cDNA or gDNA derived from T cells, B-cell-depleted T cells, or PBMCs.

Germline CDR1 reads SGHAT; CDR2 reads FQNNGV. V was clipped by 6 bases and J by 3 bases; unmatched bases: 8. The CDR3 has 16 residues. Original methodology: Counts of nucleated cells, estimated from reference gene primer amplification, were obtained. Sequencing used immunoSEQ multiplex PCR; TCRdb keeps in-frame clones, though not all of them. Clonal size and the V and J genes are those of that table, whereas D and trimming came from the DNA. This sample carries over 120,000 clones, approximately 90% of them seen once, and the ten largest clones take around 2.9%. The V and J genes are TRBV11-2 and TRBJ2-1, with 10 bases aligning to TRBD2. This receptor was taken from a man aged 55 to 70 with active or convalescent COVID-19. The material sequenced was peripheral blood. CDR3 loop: CASRAASGSFYNEQFF. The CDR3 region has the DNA TGTGCCAGCAGGGCGGCTAGCGGGAGCTTCTACAATGAGCAGTTCTTC.